A single TCR beta chain is shown here with its context. Its target antigen remains unknown. Base qualities are not provided; no much larger clone lies one nucleotide away. TCRbeta CDR3 regions were amplified from genomic DNA by means of the immunoSEQ Assay, a bias-controlled multiplex PCR. Regarding the original processing steps: The number of nucleated cells in each sample was estimated from the amplification of reference gene primers within the assay. To quantify the absolute abundance of each unique TCRbeta CDR3 rearrangement, sequence reads were collapsed and filtered. For each sample, productive Simpson clonality was calculated as the square root of Simpson's diversity index over productive rearrangements. In TCRdb, the immuneACCESS table is reduced to in-frame sequences with V and J assigned. These tables do not hold every clone; where another copy was compared, an unresolved V gene accounts for under half, and the others remain unexplained. V and J calls and clone size are those listed in that table; D and trimming were worked out from the DNA. Within this sample are 100,000 to 150,000 clones, with about four fifths of them counted one time only. The ten largest clones capture 15% to 20% of the sample.

The data stem from a study of blood T cell repertoires in COVID-19 (dated by TCRdb to 2019 to 2021). For the study in its entirety: Samples from collaborators originated in the United States, Italy and Spain and spanned both the acute and convalescent phases of COVID-19. The prospective study material was composed of cDNA or gDNA derived from T cells, B-cell-depleted T cells, or PBMCs. Subjects who had been exposed to COVID-19, were actively infected with it, or had recovered from it provided the deeply sampled blood TCRbeta repertoires that made up the dataset. The repertoires were made available in a free public database intended to serve as a resource for research on the immune response to SARS-CoV-2. Samples were obtained from the ongoing ImmuneRACE study (first 160 participants) and from about 1,300 subjects provided by 6 global collaborators. A de-identified subject ID, COVID-19 status, age in years and sex were almost always included in the sample metadata. Where available, HLA class I and class II types were obtained from metadata supplied by the sample provider rather than from assay-based typing.

Here is what the overall study found, with its caveats: Clinical and demographic metadata were provided uncurated, with the amount varying by source and participant.

Collaborating institutions collected whole blood in K2EDTA tubes following their own protocols. For TCRbeta analysis, collaborators shipped samples in one of three forms: frozen whole blood, isolated PBMCs, or DNA extracted from either of those sample types. Via the germline V gene, CDR1 is SGHRS and CDR2 YFSETQ. The CDR3 measures 20 amino acids from cysteine to phenylalanine. Only the CDR3 DNA stays, 60 bases, in frame from base 1. Germline trimming amounts to 3 bases on V and 1 base on J, with 12 as the count of junction bases outside the gene matches. Material for sequencing was peripheral blood. Recombination joined TRBV5-1 with TRBJ1-6, and TRBD1 aligns with 11 junction nucleotides. The sequence derives from a woman aged 45-60 years with acute or convalescent COVID-19. The nucleotides are TGCGCCAGCAGCTATGGACAGGGGGCGCAGTTGAGGTCCTATAATTCACCCCTCCACTTT. This sequence encodes CASSYGQGAQLRSYNSPLHF.